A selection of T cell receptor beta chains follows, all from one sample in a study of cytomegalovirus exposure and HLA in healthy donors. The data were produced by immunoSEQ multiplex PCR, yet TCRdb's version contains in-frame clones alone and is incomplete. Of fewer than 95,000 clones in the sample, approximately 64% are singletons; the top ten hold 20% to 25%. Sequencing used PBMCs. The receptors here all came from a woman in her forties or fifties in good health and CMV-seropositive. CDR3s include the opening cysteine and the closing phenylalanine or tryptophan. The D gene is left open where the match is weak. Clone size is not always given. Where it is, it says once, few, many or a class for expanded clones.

DNA: TGTGCCAGCAGCCCGACAGGGGATCATGAGCAGTTCTTC; CDR3: CASSPTGDHEQFF; length: 13; J: TRBJ2-1; V: TRBV7-3; size: -; D: TRBD1
DNA: TGTGCCAGCAGCTTACAGGGGAACACTGAAGCTTTCTTT; CDR3: CASSLQGNTEAFF; length: 13; J: TRBJ1-1; V: TRBV11-2; size: -; D: -
DNA: TGTGCCAGCCCTCTTCGCGGGGGGGCCGAGGACGATACGCAGTATTTT; CDR3: CASPLRGGAEDDTQYF; length: 16; J: TRBJ2-3; V: TRBV2; size: -; D: TRBD2
DNA: TGCGCCAGCAGCCCACACAGGGGCTACGAGCAGTACTTC; CDR3: CASSPHRGYEQYF; length: 13; J: TRBJ2-7; V: TRBV4-3; size: -; D: TRBD1
DNA: TGTGCCAGCAGCGTAGGACTAGCGGGGCCCCTCACCGGGGAGCTGTTTTTT; CDR3: CASSVGLAGPLTGELFF; length: 17; J: TRBJ2-2; V: TRBV9; size: -; D: TRBD2
DNA: TGTGCCAGCTCACCACCATCGGGACAGGTCTATGGCTACACCTTC; CDR3: CASSPPSGQVYGYTF; length: 15; J: TRBJ1-2; V: TRBV18; size: once; D: TRBD1
DNA: TGTGCCAGCAGCTTAGATGTCCGAGGTAATGAGCAGTTCTTC; CDR3: CASSLDVRGNEQFF; length: 14; J: TRBJ2-1; V: TRBV11-2; size: few; D: -
DNA: TGCGCCAGCAGGGACATAGAATTAGAGCAGTTCTTC; CDR3: CASRDIELEQFF; length: 12; J: TRBJ2-1; V: TRBV10-2; size: -; D: -
DNA: TGTGCCAGCAGCTTGTGGGGACAAAACTCTGGAAACACCATATATTTT; CDR3: CASSLWGQNSGNTIYF; length: 16; J: TRBJ1-3; V: TRBV5-4; size: -; D: -
DNA: TGTGCCAGCTCACCAGGGGACAGAAGCTCCTATAATTCACCCCTCCACTTT; CDR3: CASSPGDRSSYNSPLHF; length: 17; J: TRBJ1-6; V: TRBV18; size: few; D: TRBD1
DNA: TGTGCCAGCAGGAGGGACTTAAATCAGCCCCAGCATTTT; CDR3: CASRRDLNQPQHF; length: 13; J: TRBJ1-5; V: TRBV6-5; size: -; D: -
DNA: TGCGCCAGCAGCCCTGATCAAGGACAGGGTTGGAACACTGAAGCTTTCTTT; CDR3: CASSPDQGQGWNTEAFF; length: 17; J: TRBJ1-1; V: TRBV4-1; size: -; D: TRBD1
DNA: TGCGCCAGCAGCTTGGCCGGGACAGGGGGCACCGGGGAGCTGTTTTTT; CDR3: CASSLAGTGGTGELFF; length: 16; J: TRBJ2-2; V: TRBV5-1; size: -; D: TRBD1
DNA: TGTGCCAGCAGAGCCGGGACAGGGGGCACTGAAGCTTTCTTT; CDR3: CASRAGTGGTEAFF; length: 14; J: TRBJ1-1; V: TRBV5-4; size: few; D: TRBD1
DNA: TGTGCCAGCAGTTTAGGAGGACAGATTTATTCACCCCTCCACTTT; CDR3: CASSLGGQIYSPLHF; length: 15; J: TRBJ1-6; V: TRBV28; size: -; D: -
DNA: TGTGCCAGCTCACCCCTAGCGGGGGGTACGAATGAGCAGTTCTTC; CDR3: CASSPLAGGTNEQFF; length: 15; J: TRBJ2-1; V: TRBV18; size: -; D: TRBD2
DNA: TGTGCCTGGAGCTCCCGGGACAGGGGGCTCCTGACCTACAATGAGCAGTTCTTC; CDR3: CAWSSRDRGLLTYNEQFF; length: 18; J: TRBJ2-1; V: TRBV30; size: -; D: TRBD1
DNA: TGTGCCAGCAGCCCAGGGACAGGGAGTTATGGCTACACCTTC; CDR3: CASSPGTGSYGYTF; length: 14; J: TRBJ1-2; V: TRBV5-8; size: -; D: TRBD1
DNA: TGTGCCAGCAGTGAAGCCAACCGACAGGGAGGCTATGGCTACACCTTC; CDR3: CASSEANRQGGYGYTF; length: 16; J: TRBJ1-2; V: TRBV6-1; size: -; D: TRBD1
DNA: TGTGCCAGCAGCTTGAGGGCAGGAAGCTCCTACAATGAGCAGTTCTTC; CDR3: CASSLRAGSSYNEQFF; length: 16; J: TRBJ2-1; V: TRBV13; size: -; D: -
DNA: TGCGCCAGCAGCTTGGGGACAGCTAATTCCTACGAGCAGTACTTC; CDR3: CASSLGTANSYEQYF; length: 15; J: TRBJ2-7; V: TRBV5-1; size: -; D: -
DNA: TGTGCCAGCAGCTTACCACCAACCGGGGGTAATTCACCCCTCCACTTT; CDR3: CASSLPPTGGNSPLHF; length: 16; J: TRBJ1-6; V: TRBV7-8; size: -; D: -
DNA: TGTGCCAGCAGAACCCAGCGGGGGGTAGGGGATACGCAGTATTTT; CDR3: CASRTQRGVGDTQYF; length: 15; J: TRBJ2-3; V: TRBV5-6; size: -; D: TRBD2
DNA: TGTGCCAGCAGCCCGAGTGAGGATCCTGGAAACACCATATATTTT; CDR3: CASSPSEDPGNTIYF; length: 15; J: TRBJ1-3; V: TRBV9; size: -; D: -
DNA: TGTGCCAGCAGCGTACAGCCACTGGGGGGGATCGGGGAGCTGTTTTTT; CDR3: CASSVQPLGGIGELFF; length: 16; J: TRBJ2-2; V: TRBV9; size: -; D: TRBD2
DNA: TGTGCCAGCACCCGGGACATACAGGAGTCACCCCTCCACTTT; CDR3: CASTRDIQESPLHF; length: 14; J: TRBJ1-6; V: TRBV2; size: -; D: -
DNA: TGTGCCAGCAGCCAAGATGGGGGGATGGGGCAGCCCCAGCATTTT; CDR3: CASSQDGGMGQPQHF; length: 15; J: TRBJ1-5; V: TRBV4-2; size: -; D: -
DNA: TGTGCCAGCAAGGAGTCTAATCAGCCCCAGCATTTT; CDR3: CASKESNQPQHF; length: 12; J: TRBJ1-5; V: TRBV2; size: few; D: -
DNA: TGTGCCAGCAGCCCCCGGACTTTGGGAGTGAAAGAGACCCAGTACTTC; CDR3: CASSPRTLGVKETQYF; length: 16; J: TRBJ2-5; V: TRBV7-2; size: -; D: -
DNA: TGTGCCAGCAGCTTAAATAAACAGGGGCCCCTCTATGGCTACACCTTC; CDR3: CASSLNKQGPLYGYTF; length: 16; J: TRBJ1-2; V: TRBV5-4; size: -; D: TRBD1
DNA: TGTGCCAGCAGTGAAAGCTGGAACACCGGGGAGCTGTTTTTT; CDR3: CASSESWNTGELFF; length: 14; J: TRBJ2-2; V: TRBV2; size: -; D: -
DNA: TGTGCCAGCAGCTCCCCCCTCCCGGCTAGCGGGGCTCAAGATACGCAGTATTTT; CDR3: CASSSPLPASGAQDTQYF; length: 18; J: TRBJ2-3; V: TRBV28; size: -; D: TRBD2
DNA: TGTGCCAGCAGTGAAGCGCTTAGTGCCCCAGAGACCCAGTACTTC; CDR3: CASSEALSAPETQYF; length: 15; J: TRBJ2-5; V: TRBV2; size: -; D: -
DNA: TGTGCCAGCAGTGAACAGGGGAAAGATTCACCCCTCCACTTT; CDR3: CASSEQGKDSPLHF; length: 14; J: TRBJ1-6; V: TRBV2; size: -; D: -
DNA: TGCGCCAGCAGTCAAGCGAACACTGAAGCTTTCTTT; CDR3: CASSQANTEAFF; length: 12; J: TRBJ1-1; V: TRBV5-1; size: -; D: -
DNA: TGTGCCAGCAGTTTTACCGCCGGACAGACTAGCACAGATACGCAGTATTTT; CDR3: CASSFTAGQTSTDTQYF; length: 17; J: TRBJ2-3; V: TRBV7-9; size: -; D: -
DNA: TGTGCCAGCAGCTTAAGTGGCGGGGGGGCCACCGAGCAGTACTTC; CDR3: CASSLSGGGATEQYF; length: 15; J: TRBJ2-7; V: TRBV7-3; size: -; D: TRBD2
DNA: TGTGCCAGCAGCGCTGGCGGGGATACGCAGTATTTT; CDR3: CASSAGGDTQYF; length: 12; J: TRBJ2-3; V: TRBV27; size: few; D: -
DNA: TGTGCCAGCAGTTCCGGGACTGGGAACACTGAAGCTTTCTTT; CDR3: CASSSGTGNTEAFF; length: 14; J: TRBJ1-1; V: TRBV28; size: once; D: -
DNA: TGTGCCAGCAGCTTGGCCGTGTCAGGGGGCAACTACGAGCAGTACTTC; CDR3: CASSLAVSGGNYEQYF; length: 16; J: TRBJ2-7; V: TRBV5-6; size: -; D: TRBD1
DNA: TGTGCCAGCAGCTTCCTCAATGAGCAGTTCTTC; CDR3: CASSFLNEQFF; length: 11; J: TRBJ2-1; V: TRBV7-9; size: -; D: -
DNA: TGTGCCAGCAGTTGGGGACAGGGCTACACCTTC; CDR3: CASSWGQGYTF; length: 11; J: TRBJ1-2; V: TRBV28; size: few; D: TRBD1